The 15 T cell receptor beta chains below come from one sample, sequenced in a study of T cell repertoires in aging, cancer and after chemotherapy. TRB rearrangements spanning V, D and J were amplified using mixed TRB-A/B primers. TCRdb reprocessed the multiplex PCR reads with MiXCR, giving one entry per CDR3 protein. The sample carries roughly 6,800 distinct CDR3 sequences, less than 45% recorded once. TCR beta rearrangements were amplified from peripheral blood genomic DNA. Sequencing used blood. Receptors originate from a human donor in good health.

V is TRBV6-5 and J is TRBJ1-3; D may be TRBD1 (6 bases). Per the germline V gene, CDR1 is MNHEY and CDR2 is SVGAGI. V was pared by 4 bases and J by 0 bases, with 16 bases between. The CDR3 totals 17 residues. The CDR3 protein is CASSSTGQLSSGNTIYF. The CDR3 region has the DNA TGTGCCAGCAGTTCTACCGGACAGCTGAGCTCTGGAAACACCATATATTTT.

V usage is TRBV5-1 and J usage is TRBJ2-3; D not certain. This CDR3 region has 14 residues. Trimming removed 2 bases from V and 2 bases from J, with 9 bases in between. Looked up from germline, CDR1 is SGHRS and CDR2 is YFSETQ. The CDR3 DNA is TGCGCCAGCAGCTTAGAACAGCTCACAGATACGCAGTATTTT. Amino acid sequence: CASSLEQLTDTQYF. Using reference TRBV5-1 and TRBJ2-3 for the parts outside the CDR3, the full variable domain is KAGVTQTPRYLIKTRGQQVTLSCSPISGHRSVSWYQQTPGQGLQFLFEYFSETQRNKGNFPGRFSGRQFSNSRSEMNVSTLELGDSALYLCASSLEQLTDTQYFGPGTRLTVL.

By sample share, this clonotype is medium-sized (0.01 to 0.1%). The chain links TRBV12-3 or TRBV12-4 to TRBJ2-2; D is uncertain. The CDR3 is made up of 13 amino acids. The V and J ends lost 3 bases and 5 bases respectively, with 7 bases between them. For the CDR3, the DNA is TGTGCCAGCAGTTTCGGTGATACCGGGGAGCTGTTTTTT. Amino acids: CASSFGDTGELFF.

The chain is built from TRBV6-1 and TRBJ2-5, with 9 bases fitting TRBD2. The CDR3 extends over 14 amino acids. Germline CDR1 is MNHNS and CDR2 is SASEGT. Unmatched junction bases numbered 9, after V lost 8 bases and J lost 5 bases. CDR3 sequence (DNA): TGTGCCAGCCCACTCGCGGGGGGGCCCGAGACCCAGTACTTC. Amino acids: CASPLAGGPETQYF.

This clonotype is categorized as medium-sized. This CDR3 is CASTPGYYNTGELFF. The CDR3 coding sequence is TGTGCCAGCACCCCCGGATATTATAACACCGGGGAGCTGTTTTTT. The genes are TRBV27 and TRBJ2-2, with no clear D. The CDR3 runs to 15 residues. Germline V gene sequence: CDR1 MNHEY, CDR2 SMNVEV (reference sequence). V was pared by 7 bases and J by 2 bases, with 14 bases between.

The rearrangement uses TRBV19 and TRBJ2-1; the match to TRBD1 covers 7 bases. Per germline, CDR1 LNHDA and CDR2 SQIVND (reference sequence). The CDR3 length is 14 residues. With 0 bases clipped from V and 9 bases from J, the junction kept 5 bases outside the gene matches. In nucleotides, the CDR3 is TGTGCCAGTAGTATAGAGGGCAGGGGGAGTGAGCAGTTCTTC. As protein: CASSIEGRGSEQFF.

This chain connects TRBV18 to TRBJ2-6; no clear D. V was shortened by 2 bases and J by 0 bases, with 14 bases between the two germline ends. The CDR3 covers 18 residues. Germline lookup yields CDR1 KGHSH and CDR2 LQKENI. CDR3 coding DNA: TGTGCCAGCTCACCAATCGGAGCAACTAACTCTGGGGCCAACGTCCTGACTTTC. Encoded protein: CASSPIGATNSGANVLTF. Drawing the rest from reference TRBV18 and TRBJ2-6, the complete variable domain is NAGVMQNPRHLVRRRGQEARLRCSPMKGHSHVYWYRQLPEEGLKFMVYLQKENIIDESGMPKERFSAEFPKEGPSILRIQQVVRGDSAAYFCASSPIGATNSGANVLTFGAGSRLTVL.

This clonotype was observed a few times. The V call is TRBV15, the J call TRBJ1-2; no firm D call. Germline CDR1 and CDR2: LNHNV and YYDKDF (reference sequence). The CDR3 covers 15 residues. The V end lost 1 base, the J end lost 0 bases, and 9 bases lay between the germline ends. CDR3 in DNA: TGTGCCACCAGCAGAGGTGAGGGTGCTAACTATGGCTACACCTTC. Protein: CATSRGEGANYGYTF.

Worth noting for this clonotype: A much larger clone differs from this one at a single base, so this may be a read error. The chain carries TRBV6-1 and TRBJ2-1; maybe TRBD2 (6 bases). Germline CDR1 MNHNS, CDR2 SASEGT. The CDR3 runs to 16 residues. V shed 2 bases and J shed 2 bases, with 13 bases lying between them. The CDR3 loop reads CASSETNGGTYNEQFF. In nucleotides, the CDR3 is TGTGCCAGCAGTGAAACGAACGGGGGAACCTACAATGAGCAGTTCTTC.

As concerns this clonotype: The junction shows a germline mismatch at one end, possibly a read error. This chain joins TRBV12-3 or TRBV12-4 and TRBJ2-2; 7 bases fit TRBD2. The length of the CDR3 is 14 residues. In nucleotides, the CDR3 is TGTGCCAGCAGTAGCGGGATTAACATCGGGGAGCTGTTTTTT. It yields the protein CASSSGINIGELFF.

This clonotype is labeled medium-sized. The V and J genes are TRBV6-5 and TRBJ2-3; tentatively, D is TRBD2 (5 bases). In germline, CDR1 is MNHEY, CDR2 SVGAGI. V dropped 2 bases and J dropped 1 base, with 10 bases sitting between them. The CDR3 is 15 residues long. The CDR3 sequence is CASSYVRAGTDTQYF. In DNA, the CDR3 is TGTGCCAGCAGTTACGTGCGGGCCGGCACAGATACGCAGTATTTT.

This clonotype has only a few counts. The chain combines TRBV11-3 with TRBJ1-1; D ambiguous. The CDR3 loop spans 13 amino acids. V lost 6 bases and J lost 4, with 12 bases in between. Germline V gene data show CDR1 as SGHNT and CDR2 as YENEEA. CDR3 protein: CASRPQEVTEAFF. CDR3 DNA: TGTGCCAGCAGACCCCAGGAGGTCACTGAAGCTTTCTTT. Full variable domain (rest looked up from reference TRBV11-3 and TRBJ1-1): EAGVVQSPRYKIIEKKQPVAFWCNPISGHNTLYWYLQNLGQGPELLIRYENEEAVDDSQLPKDRFSAERLKGVDSTLKIQPAELGDSAVYLCASRPQEVTEAFFGQGTRLTVV.

Judged by abundance, this clonotype is medium-sized (0.01 to 0.1%). The rearrangement joins TRBV6-6 to TRBJ2-5; D not resolved. V was trimmed by 5 bases and J by 9 bases, leaving 19 bases between them. The CDR3 has 14 residues. Per the germline V gene, CDR1 is MNHNY and CDR2 is SVGAGI (reference sequence). The CDR3 loop is CASSHADLRAAQYF. CDR3 DNA: TGTGCCAGCAGTCACGCGGACCTCCGGGCGGCCCAGTACTTC.

This chain uses TRBV29-1 with TRBJ1-1; D is undetermined. The CDR3 sequence is 13 residues long. Germline V lookup: CDR1 SQVTM, CDR2 ANQGSEA. V was shortened by 6 bases and J by 0 bases, with 11 bases between the two germline ends. The CDR3 protein is CSVDPTLNTEAFF. For the CDR3, the DNA is TGCAGCGTAGACCCAACACTGAACACTGAAGCTTTCTTT.

A few counts support this clonotype. The V and J genes are TRBV19 and TRBJ1-2, with TRBD1 as a possible D gene (6 bases). The V end was cut by 8 bases, the J end by 0 bases, with 16 bases between. Germline V gene data show CDR1 as LNHDA and CDR2 as SQIVND (reference sequence). The CDR3 sequence is 15 residues long. CDR3 sequence (DNA): TGTGCCAGTCTTCTTCGGGGGCAGGCTAACTATGGCTACACCTTC. It specifies CASLLRGQANYGYTF.